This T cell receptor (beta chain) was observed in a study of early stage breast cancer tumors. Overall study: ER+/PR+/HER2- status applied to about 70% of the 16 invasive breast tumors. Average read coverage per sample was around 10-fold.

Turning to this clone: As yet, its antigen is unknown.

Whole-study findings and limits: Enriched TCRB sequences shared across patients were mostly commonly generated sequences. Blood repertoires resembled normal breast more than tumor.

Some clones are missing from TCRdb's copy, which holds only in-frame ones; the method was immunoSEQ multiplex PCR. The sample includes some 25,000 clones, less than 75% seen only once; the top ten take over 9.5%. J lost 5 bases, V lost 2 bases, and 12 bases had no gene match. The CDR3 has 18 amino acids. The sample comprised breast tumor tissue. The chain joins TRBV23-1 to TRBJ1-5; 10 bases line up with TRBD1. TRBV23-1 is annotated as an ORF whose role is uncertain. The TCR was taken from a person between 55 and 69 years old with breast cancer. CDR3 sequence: CASSQTGQGLDMDQPQHF. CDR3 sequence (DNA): TGCGCCAGCAGTCAAACGGGACAGGGGCTCGATATGGATCAGCCCCAGCATTTT.